The rows below give T cell receptor beta chains drawn from one sample of a study of blood T cell repertoires in COVID-19. TCRdb's table, derived via immunoSEQ multiplex PCR, lists solely in-frame clones and lacks some. The sample shows roughly 73,000 clones, around 87% of them seen only once. Input material: peripheral blood. The source is a man in his 70s with active COVID-19. Both conserved end residues are part of each CDR3. D genes are given only for firm matches. Some rows mark clone size as missing; the rest say once, few, many or name a class of expanded clone.

clone_size j_call v_call d_call cdr3_aa cdr3_nt
NA TRBJ1-2 TRBV6-5 TRBD1 CASSYSSSGRGYGYTF TGTGCCAGCAGTTACTCGAGTTCCGGCAGGGGGTATGGCTACACCTTC
NA TRBJ2-5 TRBV6-2/TRBV6-3 NA CASSPQGGQETQYF TGTGCCAGCAGTCCCCAGGGGGGCCAAGAGACCCAGTACTTC
NA TRBJ2-1 TRBV7-3 TRBD1 CASSPPGTVSYNEQFF TGTGCCAGCAGCCCCCCCGGGACAGTCTCCTACAATGAGCAGTTCTTC
NA TRBJ1-2 TRBV2 TRBD1 CASRAGTGALYGYTF TGTGCCAGCAGGGCCGGGACAGGGGCCCTCTATGGCTACACCTTC
NA TRBJ2-5 TRBV4-1 NA CASSHLGTQETQYF TGCGCCAGCAGCCACCTGGGGACTCAAGAGACCCAGTACTTC
NA TRBJ1-1 TRBV6-5 NA CASSYSGGLGTEAFF TGTGCCAGCAGTTACTCGGGCGGGCTGGGGACTGAAGCTTTCTTT
NA TRBJ2-7 TRBV6-2/TRBV6-3 TRBD2 CASSARGGYEQYF TGTGCCAGCAGTGCCCGGGGGGGTTACGAGCAGTACTTC
NA TRBJ1-2 TRBV12-3/TRBV12-4 TRBD1 CASSFDRAAGYTF TGTGCCAGCAGTTTTGACAGGGCTGCTGGCTACACCTTC
once TRBJ2-5 TRBV4-3 NA CASSQSDTDQETQYF TGCGCCAGCAGCCAATCCGACACCGACCAAGAGACCCAGTACTTC
NA TRBJ2-7 TRBV28 NA CASSFSASSGAYEQYF TGTGCCAGCAGTTTCTCGGCTAGCTCAGGCGCCTACGAGCAGTACTTC
NA TRBJ1-1 TRBV6-4 TRBD1 CARPNRDRGPADTEAFF TGTGCCAGACCCAACCGGGACAGGGGGCCGGCGGACACTGAAGCTTTCTTT
NA TRBJ1-1 TRBV2 TRBD1 CASSPPGGWGTEAFF TGTGCCAGCAGCCCCCCAGGGGGTTGGGGCACTGAAGCTTTCTTT
NA TRBJ1-4 TRBV7-2 TRBD1 CASSDNRGPTNEKLFF TGTGCCAGCAGCGACAACAGGGGGCCCACTAATGAAAAACTGTTTTTT
NA TRBJ2-7 TRBV12-3/TRBV12-4 NA CASSFGTTYEQYF TGTGCCAGCAGTTTCGGTACCACTTACGAGCAGTACTTC
NA TRBJ2-1 TRBV19 NA CASGALSSYNEQFF TGTGCCAGTGGGGCCCTTAGCTCCTACAATGAGCAGTTCTTC
NA TRBJ2-3 TRBV6-2/TRBV6-3 TRBD1 CASTPIWSQGGGRTDTQYF TGTGCCAGCACCCCGATCTGGTCTCAAGGGGGCGGTCGCACAGATACGCAGTATTTT
NA TRBJ2-5 TRBV6-5 TRBD2 CASSYGASGETQYF TGTGCCAGCAGTTACGGGGCTAGCGGGGAGACCCAGTACTTC
once TRBJ1-2 TRBV6-6 NA CAGGENYGYTF TGTGCCGGGGGGGAGAACTATGGCTACACCTTC
NA TRBJ2-7 TRBV11-3 NA CASSAVTGTGQYF TGTGCCAGCAGCGCCGTAACAGGGACCGGGCAGTACTTC
NA TRBJ1-1 TRBV10-2 TRBD1 CASLGDRGANTEAFF TGCGCCAGCCTGGGGGACAGGGGAGCTAACACTGAAGCTTTCTTT
once TRBJ2-7 TRBV6-1 TRBD1 CASSDRDRGEQYF TGTGCCAGCAGTGATAGGGACAGGGGAGAGCAGTACTTC
NA TRBJ2-7 TRBV6-5 TRBD1 CASSYTGTGVYEQYF TGTGCCAGCAGTTACACCGGGACAGGCGTTTACGAGCAGTACTTC
NA TRBJ2-1 TRBV14 TRBD2 CASSQVSGRLANEQFF TGTGCCAGCAGCCAGGTCAGCGGGAGGCTGGCGAATGAGCAGTTCTTC
NA TRBJ1-5 TRBV7-2 NA CASAQQGLQPQHF TGTGCCAGCGCGCAGCAGGGGCTTCAGCCCCAGCATTTT
NA TRBJ2-7 TRBV11-2 NA CASSLERHSYEQYF TGTGCCAGCAGCTTAGAGCGGCACTCCTACGAGCAGTACTTC
NA TRBJ2-7 TRBV6-2/TRBV6-3 TRBD2 CASSYNGGGRPNYEQYF TGTGCCAGCAGTTACAACGGGGGCGGGAGGCCAAACTACGAGCAGTACTTC
NA TRBJ1-1 TRBV30 NA CAWSVGQGSTEAFF TGTGCCTGGAGTGTAGGGCAGGGATCCACTGAAGCTTTCTTT
NA TRBJ2-7 TRBV28 TRBD2 CASTPSGRGEQYF TGTGCCAGCACCCCTAGCGGGAGAGGCGAGCAGTACTTC
NA TRBJ1-6 TRBV30 TRBD1 CAWSSDRGNSPLHF TGTGCCTGGAGTTCCGACAGGGGTAATTCACCCCTCCACTTT
NA TRBJ2-1 TRBV18 TRBD2 CASSLGGSGSPRGEQFF TGTGCCAGCTCCCTGGGGGGTAGCGGGTCCCCCCGGGGTGAGCAGTTCTTC
NA TRBJ1-1 TRBV20-1 NA CSARVGGRAFF TGCAGTGCCCGGGTCGGCGGCCGAGCTTTCTTT
few TRBJ1-5 TRBV18 NA CASSQTSQPQHF TGTGCCAGCTCACAAACTTCTCAGCCCCAGCATTTT
NA TRBJ1-2 TRBV4-2 TRBD1 CASSQDPDRGWGYTF TGTGCCAGCAGCCAAGACCCCGACAGGGGGTGGGGCTACACCTTC
NA TRBJ1-5 TRBV3-1/TRBV3-2 NA CASSESGVPQHF TGTGCCAGCAGCGAGTCGGGGGTCCCCCAGCATTTT
NA TRBJ2-5 TRBV24-1 NA CATRGSGQETQYF TGTGCCACCAGGGGGAGTGGGCAAGAGACCCAGTACTTC
NA TRBJ1-5 TRBV20-1 NA CSASGGQGDNQPQHF TGCAGTGCTAGTGGGGGGCAGGGAGATAATCAGCCCCAGCATTTT
NA TRBJ2-5 TRBV6-2/TRBV6-3 TRBD1 CASSYLTGVPQETQYF TGTGCCAGCAGTTACCTGACAGGGGTCCCACAAGAGACCCAGTACTTC
NA TRBJ2-1 TRBV28 TRBD2 CASSPPGVAGNNEQFF TGTGCCAGCAGTCCCCCCGGGGTAGCGGGGAACAATGAGCAGTTCTTC
NA TRBJ1-1 TRBV4-1 NA CASSQLLGEGTEAFF TGCGCCAGCAGCCAACTTTTGGGCGAGGGCACTGAAGCTTTCTTT
NA TRBJ2-3 TRBV2 NA CASTGGSWADTQYF TGTGCCAGCACTGGGGGGAGTTGGGCAGATACGCAGTATTTT
NA TRBJ2-3 TRBV9 TRBD2 CASSVEPGVAGAPTDTQYF TGTGCCAGCAGCGTAGAGCCCGGGGTAGCGGGGGCACCCACAGATACGCAGTATTTT
NA TRBJ2-1 TRBV27 TRBD2 CASMAGRVGNEQFF TGTGCCAGCATGGCTGGGAGGGTGGGGAATGAGCAGTTCTTC